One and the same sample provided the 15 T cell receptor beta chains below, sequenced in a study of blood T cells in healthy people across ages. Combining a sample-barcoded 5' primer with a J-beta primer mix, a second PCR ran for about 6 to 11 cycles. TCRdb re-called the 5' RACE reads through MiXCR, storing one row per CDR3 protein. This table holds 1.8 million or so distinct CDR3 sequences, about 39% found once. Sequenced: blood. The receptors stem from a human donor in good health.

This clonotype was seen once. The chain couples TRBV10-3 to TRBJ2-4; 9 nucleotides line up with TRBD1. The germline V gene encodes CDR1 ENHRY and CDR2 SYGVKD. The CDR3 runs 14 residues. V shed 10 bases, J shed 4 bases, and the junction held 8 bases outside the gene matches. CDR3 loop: CASMTGGAKNIQYF. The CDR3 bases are TGTGCCAGCATGACAGGGGGAGCGAAAAACATTCAGTACTTC.

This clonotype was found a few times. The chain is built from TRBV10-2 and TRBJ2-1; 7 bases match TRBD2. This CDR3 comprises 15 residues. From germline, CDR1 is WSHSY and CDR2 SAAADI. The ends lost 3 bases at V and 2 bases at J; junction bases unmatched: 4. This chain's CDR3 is CASSEVAGTYNEQFF. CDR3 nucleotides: TGCGCCAGCAGTGAAGTAGCGGGCACCTACAATGAGCAGTTCTTC.

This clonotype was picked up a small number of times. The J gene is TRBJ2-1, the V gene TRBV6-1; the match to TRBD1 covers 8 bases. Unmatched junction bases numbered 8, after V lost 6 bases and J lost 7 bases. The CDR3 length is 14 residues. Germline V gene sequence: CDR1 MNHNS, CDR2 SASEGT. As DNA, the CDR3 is TGTGCCAGCAGGATACAGGGGGTTGTTAATGAGCAGTTCTTC. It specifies CASRIQGVVNEQFF.

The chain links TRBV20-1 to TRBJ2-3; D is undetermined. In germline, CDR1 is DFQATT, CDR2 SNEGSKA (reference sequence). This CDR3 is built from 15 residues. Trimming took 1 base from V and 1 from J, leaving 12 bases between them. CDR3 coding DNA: TGCAGTGCTAGAGCTGGGCCACGGGGCACAGATACGCAGTATTTT. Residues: CSARAGPRGTDTQYF.

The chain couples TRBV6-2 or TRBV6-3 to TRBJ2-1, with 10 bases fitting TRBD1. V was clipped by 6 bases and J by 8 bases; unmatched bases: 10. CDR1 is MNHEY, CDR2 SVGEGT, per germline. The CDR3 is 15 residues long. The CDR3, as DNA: TGTGCCAGCAGCAAACAGGGACAGGGGCTGGATGAGCAGTTCTTC. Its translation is CASSKQGQGLDEQFF.

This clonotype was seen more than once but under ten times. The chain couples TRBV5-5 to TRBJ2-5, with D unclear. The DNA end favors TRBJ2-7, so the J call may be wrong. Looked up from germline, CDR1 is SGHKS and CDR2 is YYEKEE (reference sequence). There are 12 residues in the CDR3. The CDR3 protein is CASSLYSDEQYF. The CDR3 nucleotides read TGTGCCAGCAGCCTGTACAGCGACGAGCAGTACTTC.

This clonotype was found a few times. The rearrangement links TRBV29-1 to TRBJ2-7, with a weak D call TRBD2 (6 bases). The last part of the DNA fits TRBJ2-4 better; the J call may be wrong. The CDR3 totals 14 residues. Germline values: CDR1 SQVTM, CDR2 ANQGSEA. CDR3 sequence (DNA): TGCAGCGTCATTGGGCGGGAAGGCAAAAACATTCAGTACTTC. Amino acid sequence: CSVIGREGKNIQYF.

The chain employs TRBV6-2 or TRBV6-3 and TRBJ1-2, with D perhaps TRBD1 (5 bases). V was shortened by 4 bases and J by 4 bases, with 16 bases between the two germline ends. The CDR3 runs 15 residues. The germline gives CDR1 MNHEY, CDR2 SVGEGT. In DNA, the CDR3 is TGTGCCAGCAGTTCACGACAGAGACAAGTCTATGGCTACACCTTC. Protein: CASSSRQRQVYGYTF.

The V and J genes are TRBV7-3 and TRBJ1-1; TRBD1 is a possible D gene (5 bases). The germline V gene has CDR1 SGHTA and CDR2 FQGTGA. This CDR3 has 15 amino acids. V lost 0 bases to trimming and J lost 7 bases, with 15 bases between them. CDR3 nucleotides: TGTGCCAGCAGCTTAACGGGGAAGAGGGGAGGTGAAGCTTTCTTT. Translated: CASSLTGKRGGEAFF.

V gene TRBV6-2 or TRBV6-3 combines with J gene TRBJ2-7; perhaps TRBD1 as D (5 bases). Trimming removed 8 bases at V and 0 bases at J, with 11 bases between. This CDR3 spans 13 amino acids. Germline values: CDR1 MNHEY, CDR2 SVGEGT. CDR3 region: CASEQDISYEQYF. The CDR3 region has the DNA TGTGCCAGCGAACAGGACATCTCCTACGAGCAGTACTTC.

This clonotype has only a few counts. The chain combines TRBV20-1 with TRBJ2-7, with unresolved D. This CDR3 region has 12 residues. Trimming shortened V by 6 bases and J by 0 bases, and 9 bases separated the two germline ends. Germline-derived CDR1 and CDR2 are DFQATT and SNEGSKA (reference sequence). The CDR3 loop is CSAREYSYEQYF. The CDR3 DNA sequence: TGCAGTGCCCGAGAGTACTCCTACGAGCAGTACTTC.

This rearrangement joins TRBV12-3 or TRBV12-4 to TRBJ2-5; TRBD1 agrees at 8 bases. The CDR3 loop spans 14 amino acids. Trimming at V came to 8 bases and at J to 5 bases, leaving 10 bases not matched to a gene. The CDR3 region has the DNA TGTGCCAGCGGAGTAGCAGGGGGCGAGGAGACCCAGTACTTC. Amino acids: CASGVAGGEETQYF.

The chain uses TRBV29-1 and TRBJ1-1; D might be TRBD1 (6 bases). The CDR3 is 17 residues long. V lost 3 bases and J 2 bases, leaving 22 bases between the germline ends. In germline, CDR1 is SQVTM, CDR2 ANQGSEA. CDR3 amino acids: CSVDGVWKDRRNTEAFF. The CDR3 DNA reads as TGCAGCGTTGATGGGGTGTGGAAGGACAGAAGAAACACTGAAGCTTTCTTT. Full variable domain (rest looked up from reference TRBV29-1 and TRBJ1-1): SAVISQKPSRDICQRGTSLTIQCQVDSQVTMMFWYRQQPGQSLTLIATANQGSEATYESGFVIDKFPISRPNLTFSTLTVSNMSPEDSSIYLCSVDGVWKDRRNTEAFFGQGTRLTVV.

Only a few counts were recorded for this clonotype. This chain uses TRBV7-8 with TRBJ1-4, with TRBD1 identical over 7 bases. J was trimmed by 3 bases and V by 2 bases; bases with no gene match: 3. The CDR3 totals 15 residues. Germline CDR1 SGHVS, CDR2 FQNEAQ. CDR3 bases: TGTGCCAGCAGCTTAAAGCAGGGGGCTAATGAAAAACTGTTTTTT. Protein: CASSLKQGANEKLFF.

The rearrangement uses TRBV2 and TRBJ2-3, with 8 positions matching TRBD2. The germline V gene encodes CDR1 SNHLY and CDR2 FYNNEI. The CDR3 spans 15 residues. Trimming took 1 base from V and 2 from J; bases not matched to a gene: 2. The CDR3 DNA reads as TGTGCCAGCAGTGAAGATAGCGGGAACACAGATACGCAGTATTTT. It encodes CASSEDSGNTDTQYF.